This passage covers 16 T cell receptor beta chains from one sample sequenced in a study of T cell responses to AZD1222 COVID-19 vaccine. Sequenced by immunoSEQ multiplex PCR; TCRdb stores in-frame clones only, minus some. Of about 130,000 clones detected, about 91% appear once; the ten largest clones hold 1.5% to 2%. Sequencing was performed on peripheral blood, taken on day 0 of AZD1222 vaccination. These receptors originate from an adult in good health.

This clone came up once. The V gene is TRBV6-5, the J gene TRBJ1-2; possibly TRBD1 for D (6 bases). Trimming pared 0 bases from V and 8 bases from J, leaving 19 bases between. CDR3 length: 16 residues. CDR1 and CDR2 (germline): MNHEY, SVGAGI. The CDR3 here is CASSYSISPGGKGYTF. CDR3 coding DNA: TGTGCCAGCAGTTACTCGATCTCCCCCGGGGGCAAGGGCTACACCTTC.

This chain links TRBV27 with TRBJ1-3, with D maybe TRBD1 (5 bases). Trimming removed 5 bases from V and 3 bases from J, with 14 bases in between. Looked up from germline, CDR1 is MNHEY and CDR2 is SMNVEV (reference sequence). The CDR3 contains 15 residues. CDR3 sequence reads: CASSRSRQIGNTIYF. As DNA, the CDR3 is TGTGCCAGCAGTCGAAGTCGACAGATTGGAAACACCATATATTTT.

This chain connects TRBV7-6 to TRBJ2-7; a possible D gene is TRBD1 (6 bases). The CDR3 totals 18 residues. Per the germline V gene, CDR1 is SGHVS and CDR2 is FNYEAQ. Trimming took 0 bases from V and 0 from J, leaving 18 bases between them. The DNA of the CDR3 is TGTGCCAGCAGCTTAGCTCCTGTAGGGTCAGGGGACTCCTACGAGCAGTACTTC. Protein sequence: CASSLAPVGSGDSYEQYF. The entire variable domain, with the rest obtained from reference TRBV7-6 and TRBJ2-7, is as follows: GAGVSQSPRYKVTKRGQDVALRCDPISGHVSLYWYRQALGQGPEFLTYFNYEAQQDKSGLPNDRFSAERPEGSISTLTIQRTEQRDSAMYRCASSLAPVGSGDSYEQYFGPGTRLTVT.

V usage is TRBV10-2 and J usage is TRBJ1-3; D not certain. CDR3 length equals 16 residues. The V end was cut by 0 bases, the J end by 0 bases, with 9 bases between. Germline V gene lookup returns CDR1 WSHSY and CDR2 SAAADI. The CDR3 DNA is TGCGCCAGCAGTGAGTCGGGCTACAGCTCTGGAAACACCATATATTTT. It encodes CASSESGYSSGNTIYF.

The CDR3 region is CASRSPAGAYEQYF. The CDR3 DNA reads TGTGCCAGCAGGTCGCCCGCGGGAGCCTACGAGCAGTACTTC. V usage is TRBV11-1 and J usage is TRBJ2-7, with 7 nucleotides matching TRBD2. Germline values: CDR1 SGHAT, CDR2 FQDESV (reference sequence). This CDR3 has 14 residues. The V gene end was trimmed by 6 bases and the J gene end by 2 bases; junction bases not matched to a gene: 7.

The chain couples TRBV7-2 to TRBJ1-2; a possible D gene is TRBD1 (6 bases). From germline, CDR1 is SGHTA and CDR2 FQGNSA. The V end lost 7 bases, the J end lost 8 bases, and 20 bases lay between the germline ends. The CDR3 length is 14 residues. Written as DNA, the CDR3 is TGTGCCAGCACCCAAGAGTGGGGGCCCAGGGGCTACACCTTC. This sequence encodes CASTQEWGPRGYTF.

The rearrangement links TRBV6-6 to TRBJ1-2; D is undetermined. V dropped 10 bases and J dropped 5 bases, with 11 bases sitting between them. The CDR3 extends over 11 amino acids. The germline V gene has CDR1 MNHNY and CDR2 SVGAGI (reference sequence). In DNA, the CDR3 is TGTGCCACCCTAGGGATTTATGGCTACACCTTC. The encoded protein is CATLGIYGYTF.

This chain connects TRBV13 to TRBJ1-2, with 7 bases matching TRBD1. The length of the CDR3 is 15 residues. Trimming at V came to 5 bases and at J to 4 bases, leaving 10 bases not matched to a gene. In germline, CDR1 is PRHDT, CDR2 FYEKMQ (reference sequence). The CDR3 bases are TGTGCCAGCAGCCGAAGGACAGGTAATAGCTATGGCTACACCTTC. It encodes CASSRRTGNSYGYTF.

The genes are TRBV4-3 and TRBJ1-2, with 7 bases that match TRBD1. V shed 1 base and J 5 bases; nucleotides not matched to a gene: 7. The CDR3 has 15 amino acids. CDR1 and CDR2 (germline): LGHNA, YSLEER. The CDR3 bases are TGCGCCAGCAGCCAAGTTACAGGGGTGGGGTATGGCTACACCTTC. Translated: CASSQVTGVGYGYTF.

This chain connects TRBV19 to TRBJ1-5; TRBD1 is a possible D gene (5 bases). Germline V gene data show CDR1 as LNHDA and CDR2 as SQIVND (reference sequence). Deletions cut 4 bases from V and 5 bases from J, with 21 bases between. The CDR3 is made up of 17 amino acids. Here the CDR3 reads CASSRRIGALRDQPQHF. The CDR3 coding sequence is TGTGCCAGTAGTAGGAGAATAGGGGCCCTCCGGGATCAGCCCCAGCATTTT.

CDR3 nucleotide sequence: TGCGCCAGCAGTTTAAGTCTAGGTTCACCCCTCCACTTT. Residues: CASSLSLGSPLHF. The rearrangement uses TRBV5-1 and TRBJ1-6; D is ambiguous. Per germline, CDR1 SGHRS and CDR2 YFSETQ. Trimming left V 5 bases short and J 9 bases short, with 12 bases between. The CDR3 extends over 13 amino acids.

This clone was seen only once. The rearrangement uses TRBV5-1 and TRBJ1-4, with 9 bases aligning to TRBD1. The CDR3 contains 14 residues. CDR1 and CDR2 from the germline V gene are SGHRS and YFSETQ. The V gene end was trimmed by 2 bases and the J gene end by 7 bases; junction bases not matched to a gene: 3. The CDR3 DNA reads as TGCGCCAGCAGCTTCGGGACAGGGCCTGAAAAACTGTTTTTT. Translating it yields CASSFGTGPEKLFF.

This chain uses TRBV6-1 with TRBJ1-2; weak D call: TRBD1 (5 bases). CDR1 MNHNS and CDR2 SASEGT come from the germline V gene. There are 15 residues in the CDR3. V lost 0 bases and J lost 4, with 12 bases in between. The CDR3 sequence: CASSEAGPQGYGYTF. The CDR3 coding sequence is TGTGCCAGCAGTGAAGCGGGGCCCCAGGGCTATGGCTACACCTTC.

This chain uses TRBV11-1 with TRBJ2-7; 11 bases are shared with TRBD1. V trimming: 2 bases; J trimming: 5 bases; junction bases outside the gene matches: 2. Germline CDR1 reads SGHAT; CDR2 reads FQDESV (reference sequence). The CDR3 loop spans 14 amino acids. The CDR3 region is CASSLRTGGHEQYF. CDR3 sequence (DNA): TGTGCCAGCAGCTTACGGACAGGGGGCCACGAGCAGTACTTC. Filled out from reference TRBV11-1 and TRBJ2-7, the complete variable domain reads EAEVAQSPRYKITEKSQAVAFWCDPISGHATLYWYRQILGQGPELLVQFQDESVVDDSQLPKDRFSAERLKGVDSTLKIQPAELGDSAMYLCASSLRTGGHEQYFGPGTRLTVT.

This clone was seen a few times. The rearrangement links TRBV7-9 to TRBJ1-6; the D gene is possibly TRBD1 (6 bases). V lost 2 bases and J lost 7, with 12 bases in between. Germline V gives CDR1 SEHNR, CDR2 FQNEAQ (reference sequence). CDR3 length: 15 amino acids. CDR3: CASSLTGARNSPLHF. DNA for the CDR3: TGTGCCAGCAGCTTAACGGGGGCGAGGAATTCACCCCTCCACTTT.

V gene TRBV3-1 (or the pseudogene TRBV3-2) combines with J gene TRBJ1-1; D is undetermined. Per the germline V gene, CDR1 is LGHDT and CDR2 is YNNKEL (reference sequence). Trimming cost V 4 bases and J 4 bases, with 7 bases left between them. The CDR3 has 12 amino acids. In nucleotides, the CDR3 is TGTGCCAGCAGCCCCCGATCCACTGAAGCTTTCTTT. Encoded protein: CASSPRSTEAFF.